The 3 T cell receptor beta chains below come from one sample, sequenced in a study of blood T cells in healthy people across ages. Then a second PCR, running roughly 6 to 11 cycles, was carried out with a sample-barcoded 5' primer and a J-beta primer mix. TCRdb fed the 5' RACE reads into MiXCR, producing one record per CDR3 protein. This table has approximately 760,000 distinct CDR3 sequences, around 25% appearing once. These sequences were also reported in another study, on T cells of mothers and their children.

The specimen was blood. The source is a boy aged 5-17 years in good health.

The V and J genes are TRBV7-9 and TRBJ2-5; 14 positions match TRBD2. The J call may be in error: the DNA end matches TRBJ2-1 better. The CDR3 sequence is 17 residues long. Germline values: CDR1 SEHNR, CDR2 FQNEAQ (reference sequence). CDR3 residues: CASSPRLAGGPGGEQFF. The CDR3 DNA reads as TGTGCCAGCAGCCCCCGACTAGCGGGAGGGCCAGGGGGTGAGCAGTTCTTC.

V gene TRBV3-1 combines with J gene TRBJ1-4; D gene uncertain. Germline CDR1 LGHDT, CDR2 YNNKEL (reference sequence). This CDR3 has 14 amino acids. Trimming took 0 bases from V and 8 from J, leaving 10 bases between them. CDR3 in amino acids: CASSQDSGTEKLFF. The CDR3 DNA follows: TGTGCCAGCAGCCAAGATTCTGGTACCGAAAAACTGTTTTTT.

This clonotype was detected a few times. The CDR3 loop reads CSVEEQQETQYF. CDR3 DNA sequence: TGCAGCGTTGAAGAACAGCAAGAGACCCAGTACTTC. The V and J genes are TRBV29-1 and TRBJ2-5, with D uncertain. V lost 0 bases, J lost 2 bases, and 4 bases lay in between. The CDR3 is 12 amino acids. In germline, CDR1 is SQVTM, CDR2 ANQGSEA.